This note documents a single T cell receptor (beta chain) sequence. Antigen specificity is unknown. This CDR3 comprises 11 residues. Trimming removed 2 bases from V and 7 bases from J, with 9 bases in between. Per germline, CDR1 GTSNPN and CDR2 SVGIG (reference sequence). This sample was included in a study of cytomegalovirus exposure and HLA in healthy donors. Looking at the study overall: About 85 million unique TCR sequences came from HLA-typed donors in an early release.

PCR involved 60 Vbeta and 13 Jbeta primers. TCRdb's copy holds only in-frame clones and misses some; the assay was immunoSEQ multiplex PCR. In the table there are 140,000 to 150,000 clones, approximately 82% of which are singletons. General study results and limits: Reported findings show TCR beta sequences accurately forecast HLA-A and HLA-B alleles in most subjects.

This sequence was found in a woman in her sixties in good health and CMV-seropositive. This sequence joins TRBV30 and TRBJ2-7; D remains ambiguous. Material for sequencing was PBMCs. The CDR3 nucleotides are TGTGCCTGGAGTCGTGTTGAGGAGCAGTACTTC. Translating it yields CAWSRVEEQYF.